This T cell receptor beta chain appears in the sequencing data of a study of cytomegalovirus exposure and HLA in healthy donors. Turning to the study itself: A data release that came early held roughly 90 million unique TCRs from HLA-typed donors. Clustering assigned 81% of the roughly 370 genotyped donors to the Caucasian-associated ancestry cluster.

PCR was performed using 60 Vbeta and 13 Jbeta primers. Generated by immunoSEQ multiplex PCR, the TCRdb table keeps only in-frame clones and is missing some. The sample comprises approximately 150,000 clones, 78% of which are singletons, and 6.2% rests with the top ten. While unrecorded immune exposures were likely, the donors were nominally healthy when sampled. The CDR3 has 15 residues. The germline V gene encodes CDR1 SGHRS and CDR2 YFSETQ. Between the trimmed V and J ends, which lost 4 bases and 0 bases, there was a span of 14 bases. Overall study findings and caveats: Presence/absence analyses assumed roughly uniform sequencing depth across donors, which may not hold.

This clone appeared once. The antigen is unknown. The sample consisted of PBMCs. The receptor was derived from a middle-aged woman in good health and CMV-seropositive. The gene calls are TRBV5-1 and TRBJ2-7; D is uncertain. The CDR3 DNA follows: TGCGCCAGCAGCCCGTCCCCCGCGAACTCCTACGAGCAGTACTTC. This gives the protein CASSPSPANSYEQYF.